These 24 T cell receptor beta chains were all obtained from the same sample, sequenced in a study of cytomegalovirus exposure and HLA in healthy donors. Repertoires were generated with immunoSEQ multiplex PCR, while TCRdb's copy carries only in-frame clones and drops some. The repertoire has roughly 120,000 clones, approximately 88% of them found once; the top ten carry about 1.8%. The sample comprised PBMCs. Receptors originate from a man between 18 and 35 years old in good health and CMV-seronegative.

The chain has TRBV6-5 and TRBJ2-3; TRBD1 might be the D (5 bases). The CDR3 totals 13 residues. The V end lost 4 bases, the J end lost 4 bases, and 9 bases lay between the germline ends. The germline V gene encodes CDR1 MNHEY and CDR2 SVGAGI. CDR3 in amino acids: CASSLGAPDTQYF. As DNA, the CDR3 is TGTGCCAGCAGTTTAGGGGCACCAGATACGCAGTATTTT.

The V gene is TRBV2, the J gene TRBJ2-7, with TRBD1 matching 8 bases. The CDR3 covers 14 residues. V gave up 7 bases and J gave up 6 bases; unmatched junction bases: 11. The germline CDR1 and CDR2 sequences are SNHLY and FYNNEI. The CDR3 DNA follows: TGTGCCAGCACAGACAGGGGAATAACGCGCGAGCAGTACTTC. Amino acid sequence: CASTDRGITREQYF. The full variable domain, rest sourced from reference TRBV2 and TRBJ2-7, is EPEVTQTPSHQVTQMGQEVILRCVPISNHLYFYWYRQILGQKVEFLVSFYNNEISEKSEIFDDQFSVERPDGSNFTLKIRSTKLEDSAMYFCASTDRGITREQYFGPGTRLTVT.

The J gene is TRBJ2-1, the V gene TRBV27; 7 bases line up with TRBD2. V shed 1 base, J shed 2 bases, and the junction held 5 bases outside the gene matches. Germline V CDR1 and CDR2: MNHEY, SMNVEV (reference sequence). The CDR3 sequence is 16 residues long. Here the CDR3 reads CASSLYGGSTYNEQFF. The CDR3 DNA sequence: TGTGCCAGCAGTTTATATGGCGGGAGCACCTACAATGAGCAGTTCTTC.

The chain joins TRBV19 to TRBJ1-2, with 8 bases aligning to TRBD1. CDR1 LNHDA and CDR2 SQIVND come from the germline V gene (reference sequence). This CDR3 has 13 amino acids. V was clipped by 10 bases and J by 0 bases; unmatched bases: 4. The CDR3 reads CATRGQANYGYTF. For the CDR3, the DNA is TGTGCCACCAGGGGGCAGGCTAACTATGGCTACACCTTC.

The chain combines TRBV6-6 with TRBJ1-6; D perhaps matches TRBD1 (5 bases). The CDR3 is 16 amino acids. The V gene's germline CDR1 is MNHNY and CDR2 SVGAGI (reference sequence). Trimming stripped 6 bases from V and 1 base from J, with 13 bases between. The CDR3 DNA follows: TGTGCCAGCAGCCGCGGTGGGGCATCCTATAATTCACCCCTCCACTTT. This gives the protein CASSRGGASYNSPLHF.

V gene TRBV19 combines with J gene TRBJ1-2; 7 bases agree with TRBD1. Germline CDR1 is LNHDA and CDR2 is SQIVND (reference sequence). With 9 bases clipped from V and 4 bases from J, the junction kept 11 bases outside the gene matches. The CDR3 spans 14 residues. The CDR3 is CASKTKTGIYGYTF. CDR3 coding DNA: TGTGCCAGCAAAACAAAGACAGGGATCTATGGCTACACCTTC. Full variable domain (rest looked up from reference TRBV19 and TRBJ1-2): DGGITQSPKYLFRKEGQNVTLSCEQNLNHDAMYWYRQDPGQGLRLIYYSQIVNDFQKGDIAEGYSVSREKKESFPLTVTSAQKNPTAFYLCASKTKTGIYGYTFGSGTRLTVV.

The V call is TRBV28, the J call TRBJ1-5; 12 positions agree with TRBD1. This CDR3 region has 15 residues. With 6 bases clipped from V and 4 bases from J, the junction kept 4 bases outside the gene matches. CDR1 MDHEN and CDR2 SYDVKM come from the germline V gene. DNA of the CDR3: TGTGCCAGCAGGGGGACAGGGGGCGGAAATCAGCCCCAGCATTTT. It codes for CASRGTGGGNQPQHF.

The chain is built from TRBV4-3 and TRBJ1-6; 7 bases map to TRBD1. CDR1 and CDR2 from the germline V gene are LGHNA and YSLEER. This CDR3 has 17 amino acids. The J segment lost 6 bases and the V segment lost 0 bases, leaving 8 bases of the junction unmatched. The CDR3 nucleotides are TGCGCCAGCAGCCAAGAAGGCCTGACAGGGCCTAATTCACCCCTCCACTTT. Protein product: CASSQEGLTGPNSPLHF.

The CDR3 is CASSQERGYNQPQHF. The CDR3 DNA follows: TGCGCCAGCAGCCAAGAGCGGGGTTACAATCAGCCCCAGCATTTT. The chain is built from TRBV4-3 and TRBJ1-5; D is ambiguous. The germline V gene has CDR1 LGHNA and CDR2 YSLEER. V was shortened by 0 bases and J by 3 bases, with 9 bases between the two germline ends. The CDR3 extends over 15 amino acids.

The chain recombines TRBV28 with TRBJ2-1; 7 bases are a match to TRBD1. The CDR3 length is 15 residues. Per germline, CDR1 MDHEN and CDR2 SYDVKM. Trimming removed 7 bases from V and 7 bases from J; junction bases left unmatched: 13. CDR3 protein: CASKGDSLQGNEQFF. The CDR3 DNA sequence: TGTGCCAGCAAGGGGGATTCCCTACAGGGGAATGAGCAGTTCTTC.

This chain connects TRBV30 to TRBJ1-6; 9 bases align to TRBD1. Germline CDR1 and CDR2: GTSNPN and SVGIG (reference sequence). V shed 2 bases and J 7 bases; nucleotides not matched to a gene: 3. This CDR3 is 14 amino acids long. CDR3 bases: TGTGCCTGGAGTCTTGGGACAGGGAATTCACCCCTCCACTTT. The encoded protein is CAWSLGTGNSPLHF.

The chain is built from TRBV4-1 and TRBJ2-1, with D possibly being TRBD1 (5 bases). Trimming cost V 1 base and J 6 bases, with 7 bases left between them. This CDR3 spans 13 amino acids. The germline CDR1 and CDR2 sequences are MGHRA and YSYEKL. In nucleotides, the CDR3 is TGCGCCAGCAGCCAAGTAGACAGCAATGAGCAGTTCTTC. Its translation: CASSQVDSNEQFF.

This clone was seen just once. V usage is TRBV12-1 and J usage is TRBJ2-7; TRBD1, the D gene given by the table, was not confirmed from the DNA. TRBV12-1 is a recognized pseudogene. This CDR3 has 13 residues. CDR3 bases: TGTGCCAGCATCCAAAGCAGGGGTTACGAGCAGTACTTC. This encodes CASIQSRGYEQYF.

The CDR3 protein is CASSRGGSYNEQFF. CDR3 in DNA: TGTGCCAGCAGCAGAGGGGGCTCCTACAATGAGCAGTTCTTC. The chain employs TRBV9 and TRBJ2-1, with D perhaps TRBD1 (6 bases). This CDR3 is 14 amino acids long. The germline V gene has CDR1 SGDLS and CDR2 YYNGEE. Trimming stripped 4 bases from V and 0 bases from J, with 8 bases between. Full variable domain (remainder filled in from reference TRBV9 and TRBJ2-1): DSGVTQTPKHLITATGQRVTLRCSPRSGDLSVYWYQQSLDQGLQFLIQYYNGEERAKGNILERFSAQQFPDLHSELNLSSLELGDSALYFCASSRGGSYNEQFFGPGTRLTVL.

This clone is a singleton in its sample. The rearrangement joins TRBV21-1 to TRBJ2-7; TRBD1 reflects the table's D call only, with no check against the DNA. TRBV21-1 is shown as a pseudogene. The CDR3 runs 17 residues. The CDR3 region is CASLRRTPGQRDYEQYF. The DNA for the CDR3 is TGTGCCAGCTTGCGAAGGACTCCGGGACAGAGAGACTACGAGCAGTACTTC.

V is TRBV29-1 and J is TRBJ2-7; perhaps TRBD2 as D (5 bases). The germline V gene has CDR1 SQVTM and CDR2 ANQGSEA. The CDR3 is made up of 14 amino acids. V was pared by 6 bases and J by 3 bases, with 18 bases between. The CDR3 bases are TGCAGCGTGAGAACTACCGGGAACATCTACGAGCAGTACTTC. Translated: CSVRTTGNIYEQYF.

The chain couples TRBV19 to TRBJ2-5; 7 bases match TRBD1. CDR1 LNHDA and CDR2 SQIVND come from the germline V gene (reference sequence). The CDR3 contains 13 residues. J was trimmed by 2 bases and V by 3 bases; bases with no gene match: 0. CDR3 sequence (DNA): TGTGCCAGTAGTATGGGACAGCAAGAGACCCAGTACTTC. Residues: CASSMGQQETQYF.

This chain uses TRBV7-9 with TRBJ2-1; D unresolved. Trimming removed 5 bases at V and 12 bases at J, with 14 bases between. The CDR3 length is 12 residues. The germline V gene has CDR1 SEHNR and CDR2 FQNEAQ (reference sequence). The CDR3 sequence: CASSRAPPGQFF. The CDR3 nucleotides are TGTGCCAGCAGCAGAGCCCCCCCTGGGCAGTTCTTC.

The chain recombines TRBV11-2 with TRBJ1-3, with 7 positions matching TRBD1. The CDR3 length is 14 residues. Germline CDR1 reads SGHAT; CDR2 reads FQNNGV. Trimming at V came to 5 bases and at J to 1 base, leaving 2 bases not matched to a gene. This chain's CDR3 is CASSPGGSGNTIYF. The DNA for the CDR3 is TGTGCCAGCAGCCCAGGGGGGTCTGGAAACACCATATATTTT.

The J gene is TRBJ1-4, the V gene TRBV27; 8 nucleotides line up with TRBD1. V trimming: 3 bases; J trimming: 6 bases; junction bases outside the gene matches: 6. The CDR3 sequence is 15 residues long. CDR1 is MNHEY, CDR2 SMNVEV, per germline (reference sequence). The CDR3 DNA follows: TGTGCCAGCAGTTTTCAGGGGGCAGGGGATGAAAAACTGTTTTTT. Protein product: CASSFQGAGDEKLFF.

This clone showed up just once. V and J are TRBV5-8 and TRBJ2-7; 7 bases agree with TRBD1. Germline CDR1 reads SGHTS; CDR2 reads YDEGEE. V lost 2 bases and J lost 0; bases outside the gene matches: 5. The CDR3 extends over 15 amino acids. CDR3 nucleotides: TGTGCCAGCAGCTTTTCCTGGACAGGCTCCTACGAGCAGTACTTC. Amino acid sequence: CASSFSWTGSYEQYF.

The rearrangement links TRBV29-1 to TRBJ2-7; 7 bases line up with TRBD2. The junction had 6 bases not matched to a gene; V was cut back by 6 bases and J by 1 base. This CDR3 spans 13 amino acids. Germline CDR1 and CDR2: SQVTM and ANQGSEA. CDR3 in amino acids: CSVLAQISYEQYF. The CDR3 bases are TGCAGCGTACTAGCGCAAATTTCCTACGAGCAGTACTTC.

The rearrangement joins TRBV21-1 to TRBJ2-3; TRBD2, as called in the table, went unchecked against the DNA. TRBV21-1 is marked as a pseudogene. This CDR3 has 18 residues. The CDR3 nucleotides read TGTGCCAGCAGCACTTTTAAGAAGACTGTAAAACTCACAGATACGCAGTATTTT. It translates to CASSTFKKTVKLTDTQYF.

The V call is TRBV5-4, the J call TRBJ2-5; weak D call: TRBD2 (7 bases). This CDR3 contains 15 residues. Germline CDR1 reads SGHNT; CDR2 reads YYREEE (reference sequence). V lost 0 bases to trimming and J lost 5 bases, with 14 bases between them. CDR3 nucleotide sequence: TGTGCCAGCAGCTTGGCGGGGGGCCGGGTTGAGACCCAGTACTTC. Translation gives CASSLAGGRVETQYF.